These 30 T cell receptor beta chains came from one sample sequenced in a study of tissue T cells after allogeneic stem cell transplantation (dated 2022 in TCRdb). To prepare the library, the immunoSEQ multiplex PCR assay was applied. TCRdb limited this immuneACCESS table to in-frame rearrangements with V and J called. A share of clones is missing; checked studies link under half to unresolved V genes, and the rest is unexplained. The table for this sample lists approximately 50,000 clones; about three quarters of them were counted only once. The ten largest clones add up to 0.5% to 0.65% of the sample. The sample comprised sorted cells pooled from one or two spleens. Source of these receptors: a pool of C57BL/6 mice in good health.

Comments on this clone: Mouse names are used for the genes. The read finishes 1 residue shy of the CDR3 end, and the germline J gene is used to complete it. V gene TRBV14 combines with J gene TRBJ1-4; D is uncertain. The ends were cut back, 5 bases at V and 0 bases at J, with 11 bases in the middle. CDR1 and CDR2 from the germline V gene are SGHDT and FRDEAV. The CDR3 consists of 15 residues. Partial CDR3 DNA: TGTGCCAGCAGCCCTGGAAGAATTTCCAACGAAAGATTATTT. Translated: CASSPGRISNERLF. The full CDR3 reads CASSPGRISNERLFF.

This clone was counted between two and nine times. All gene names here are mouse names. The DNA read from the CDR3 is TGTGCCAGCAGTGATGCAGACAGGGATGAACAGTAC. Amino acid sequence: CASSDADRDEQY. The CDR3 reads in full as CASSDADRDEQYF. This rearrangement joins TRBV13-1 to TRBJ2-7, with 7 bases matching TRBD1. The read terminates 1 residue ahead of where the CDR3 ends, so the germline J gene completes it. Germline loops: CDR1 NSHNY, CDR2 SYGAGN. The CDR3 has 13 amino acids. The junction had 2 bases not matched to a gene; V was cut back by 0 bases and J by 5 bases.

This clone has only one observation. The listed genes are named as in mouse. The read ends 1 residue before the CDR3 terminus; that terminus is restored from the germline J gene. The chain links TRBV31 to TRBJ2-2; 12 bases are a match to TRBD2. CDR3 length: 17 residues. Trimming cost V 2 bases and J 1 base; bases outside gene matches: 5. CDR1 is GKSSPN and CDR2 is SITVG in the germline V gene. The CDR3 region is CAWSSGLGGLNTGQLYF. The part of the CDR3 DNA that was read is TGTGCCTGGAGTTCGGGACTGGGGGGCCTAAACACCGGGCAGCTCTAC.

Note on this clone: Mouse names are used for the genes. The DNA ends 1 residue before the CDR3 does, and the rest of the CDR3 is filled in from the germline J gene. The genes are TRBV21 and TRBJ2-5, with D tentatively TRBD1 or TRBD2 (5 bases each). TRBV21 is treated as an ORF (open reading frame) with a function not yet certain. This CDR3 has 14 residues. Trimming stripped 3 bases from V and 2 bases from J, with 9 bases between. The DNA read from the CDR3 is TGTGCTAGCAGTCACGAGGGACGCCAAGACACCCAGTAC. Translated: CASSHEGRQDTQY. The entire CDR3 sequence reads CASSHEGRQDTQYF.

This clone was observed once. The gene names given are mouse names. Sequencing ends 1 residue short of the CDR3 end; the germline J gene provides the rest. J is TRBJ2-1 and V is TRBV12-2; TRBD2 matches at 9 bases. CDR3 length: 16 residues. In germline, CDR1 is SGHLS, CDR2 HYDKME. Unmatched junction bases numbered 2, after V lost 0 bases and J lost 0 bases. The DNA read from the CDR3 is TGTGCCAGCTCTCTCTCTGGGGGGGGTAACTATGCTGAGCAGTTC. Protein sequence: CASSLSGGGNYAEQF. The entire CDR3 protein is CASSLSGGGNYAEQFF.

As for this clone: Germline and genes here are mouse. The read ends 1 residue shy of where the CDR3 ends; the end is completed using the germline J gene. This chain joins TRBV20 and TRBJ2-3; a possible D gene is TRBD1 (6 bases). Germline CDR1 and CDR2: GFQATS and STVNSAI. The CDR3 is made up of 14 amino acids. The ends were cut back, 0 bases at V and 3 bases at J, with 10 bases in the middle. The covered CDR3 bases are TGTGGTGCTAGGGATACAGGGAGGGCAGAAACGCTGTAT. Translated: CGARDTGRAETLY. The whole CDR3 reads CGARDTGRAETLYF. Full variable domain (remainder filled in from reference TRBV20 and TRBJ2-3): GALVYQYPRRTICKSGTSMRMECQAVGFQATSVAWYRQSPQKTFELIALSTVNSAIKYEQNFTQEKFPISHPNLSFSSMTVLNAYLEDRGLYLCGARDTGRAETLYFGSGTRLTVL.

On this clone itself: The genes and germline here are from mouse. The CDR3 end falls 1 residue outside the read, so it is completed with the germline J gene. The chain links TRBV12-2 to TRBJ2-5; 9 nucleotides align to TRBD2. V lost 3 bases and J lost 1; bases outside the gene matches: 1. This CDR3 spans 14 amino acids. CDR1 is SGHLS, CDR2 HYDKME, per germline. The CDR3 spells CASSWDWDQDTQYF. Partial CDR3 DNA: TGTGCCAGCTCTTGGGACTGGGACCAAGACACCCAGTAC.

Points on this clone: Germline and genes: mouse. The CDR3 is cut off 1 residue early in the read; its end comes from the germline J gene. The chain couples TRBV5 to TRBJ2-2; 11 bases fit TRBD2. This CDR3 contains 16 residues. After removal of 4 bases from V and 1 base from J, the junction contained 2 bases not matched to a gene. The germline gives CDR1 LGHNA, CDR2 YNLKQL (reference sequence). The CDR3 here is CASSPDWGGNTGQLYF. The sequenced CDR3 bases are TGTGCCAGCAGCCCAGACTGGGGGGGAAACACCGGGCAGCTCTAC.

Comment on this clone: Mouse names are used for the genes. The CDR3 region is CAWMTENTLYF. The part of the CDR3 DNA that was read is TGTGCCTGGATGACAGAAAACACCTTGTAC. The rearrangement links TRBV31 to TRBJ2-4; a weak D match, TRBD1 (5 bases). The read stops 1 residue short of the end of the CDR3; the missing end is completed from the germline J gene. Germline CDR1 is GKSSPN and CDR2 is SITVG. The V end was cut by 4 bases, the J end by 4 bases, with 6 bases between. The CDR3 contains 11 residues.

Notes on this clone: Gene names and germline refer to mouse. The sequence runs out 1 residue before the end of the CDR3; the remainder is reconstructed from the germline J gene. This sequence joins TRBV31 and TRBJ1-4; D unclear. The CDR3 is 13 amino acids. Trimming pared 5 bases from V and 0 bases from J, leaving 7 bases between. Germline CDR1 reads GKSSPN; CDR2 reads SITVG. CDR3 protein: CAWLAVSNERLFF. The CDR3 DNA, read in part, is TGTGCCTGGCTGGCAGTTTCCAACGAAAGATTATTT.

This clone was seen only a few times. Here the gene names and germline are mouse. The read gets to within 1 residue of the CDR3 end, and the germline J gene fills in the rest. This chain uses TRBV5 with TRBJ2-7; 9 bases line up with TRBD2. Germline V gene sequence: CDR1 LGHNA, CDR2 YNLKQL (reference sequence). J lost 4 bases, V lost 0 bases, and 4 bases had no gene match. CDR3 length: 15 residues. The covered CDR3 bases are TGTGCCAGCAGCCAAGAACCGGGACTGGGTTATGAACAGTAC. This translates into CASSQEPGLGYEQY. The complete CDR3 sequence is CASSQEPGLGYEQYF.

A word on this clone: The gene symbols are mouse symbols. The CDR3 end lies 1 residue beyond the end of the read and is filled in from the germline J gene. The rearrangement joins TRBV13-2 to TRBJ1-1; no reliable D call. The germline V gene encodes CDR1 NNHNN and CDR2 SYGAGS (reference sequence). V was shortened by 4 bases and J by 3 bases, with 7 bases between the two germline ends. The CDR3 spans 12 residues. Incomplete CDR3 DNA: TGTGCCAGCGGTCCCCGGGACACAGAAGTCTTC. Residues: CASGPRDTEVF. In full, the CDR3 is CASGPRDTEVFF.

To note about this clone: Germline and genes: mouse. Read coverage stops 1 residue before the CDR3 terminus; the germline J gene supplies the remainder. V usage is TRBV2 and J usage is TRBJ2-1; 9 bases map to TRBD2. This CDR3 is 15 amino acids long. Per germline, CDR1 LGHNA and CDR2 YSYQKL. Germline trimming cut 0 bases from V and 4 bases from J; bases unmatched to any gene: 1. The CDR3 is CASSQDLGGYAEQFF. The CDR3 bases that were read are TGTGCCAGCAGCCAAGATCTGGGGGGGTATGCTGAGCAGTTC.

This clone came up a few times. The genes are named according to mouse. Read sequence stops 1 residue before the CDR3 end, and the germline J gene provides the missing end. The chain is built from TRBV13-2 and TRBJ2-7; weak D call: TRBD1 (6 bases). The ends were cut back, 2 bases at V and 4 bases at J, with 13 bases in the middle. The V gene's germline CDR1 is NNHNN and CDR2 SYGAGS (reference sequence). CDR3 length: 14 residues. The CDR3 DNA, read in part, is TGTGCCAGCGGTGACGGGGACAAAAATTATGAACAGTAC. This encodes CASGDGDKNYEQY. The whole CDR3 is CASGDGDKNYEQYF.

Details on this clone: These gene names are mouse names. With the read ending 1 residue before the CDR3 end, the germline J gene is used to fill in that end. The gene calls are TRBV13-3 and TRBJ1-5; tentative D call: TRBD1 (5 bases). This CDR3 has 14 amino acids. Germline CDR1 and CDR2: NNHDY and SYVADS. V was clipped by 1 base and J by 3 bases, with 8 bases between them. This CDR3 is CASSDKGINQAPLF. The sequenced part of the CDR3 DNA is TGTGCCAGCAGTGATAAGGGGATCAACCAGGCTCCGCTT.

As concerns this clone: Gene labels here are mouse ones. The covered CDR3 bases are TGTGCCAGCAGTGAGGGGGGGGCGCGTGTCTTC. It translates to CASSEGGARVF. In full, the CDR3 is CASSEGGARVFF. The rearrangement links TRBV13-1 to TRBJ1-1, with D possibly being TRBD1 (6 bases). The read comes to an end 1 residue before the CDR3 does, leaving the germline J gene to fill in the end. The CDR3 covers 12 residues. CDR1 and CDR2 from the germline V gene are NSHNY and SYGAGN. The V end was cut by 2 bases, the J end by 11 bases, with 13 bases between.

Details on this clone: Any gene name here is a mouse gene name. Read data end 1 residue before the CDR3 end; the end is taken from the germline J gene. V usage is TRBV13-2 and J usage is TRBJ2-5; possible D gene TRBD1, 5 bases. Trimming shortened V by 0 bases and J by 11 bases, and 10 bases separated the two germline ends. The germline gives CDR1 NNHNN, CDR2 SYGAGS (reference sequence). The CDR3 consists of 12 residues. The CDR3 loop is CASGDAGSGQYF. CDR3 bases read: TGTGCCAGCGGTGATGCAGGGTCCGGCCAGTAC.

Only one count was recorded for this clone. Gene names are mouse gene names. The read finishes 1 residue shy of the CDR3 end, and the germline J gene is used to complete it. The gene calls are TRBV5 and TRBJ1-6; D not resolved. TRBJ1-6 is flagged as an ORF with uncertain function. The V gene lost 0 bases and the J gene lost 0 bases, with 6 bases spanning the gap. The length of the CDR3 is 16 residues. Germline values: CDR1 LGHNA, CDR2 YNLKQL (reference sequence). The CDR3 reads CASSQELNSYNSPLYF. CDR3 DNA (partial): TGTGCCAGCAGCCAAGAACTAAATTCCTATAATTCGCCCCTCTAC.

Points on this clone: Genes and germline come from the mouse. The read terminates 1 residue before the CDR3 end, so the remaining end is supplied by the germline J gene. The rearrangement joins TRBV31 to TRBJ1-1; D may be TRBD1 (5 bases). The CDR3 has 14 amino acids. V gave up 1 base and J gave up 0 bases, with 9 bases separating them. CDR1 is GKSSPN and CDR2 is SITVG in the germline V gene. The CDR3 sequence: CAWSPDRANTEVFF. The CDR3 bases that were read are TGTGCCTGGAGTCCCGACAGAGCAAACACAGAAGTCTTC.

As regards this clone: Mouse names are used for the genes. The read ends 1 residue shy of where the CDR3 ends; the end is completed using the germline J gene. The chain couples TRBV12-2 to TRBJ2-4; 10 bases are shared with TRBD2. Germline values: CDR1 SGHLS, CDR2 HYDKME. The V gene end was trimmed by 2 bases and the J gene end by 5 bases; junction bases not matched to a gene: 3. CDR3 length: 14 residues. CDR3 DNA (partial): TGTGCCAGCTCTCCCACTGGGGGGGGAAACACCTTGTAC. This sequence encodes CASSPTGGGNTLY. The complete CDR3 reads CASSPTGGGNTLYF. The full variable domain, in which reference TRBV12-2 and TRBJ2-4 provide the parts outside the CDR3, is NSGVVQSPRYIIKGKGERSILKCIPISGHLSVAWYQQTQGQELKFFIQHYDKMERDKGNLPSRFSVQQFDDYHSEMNMSALELEDSAVYFCASSPTGGGNTLYFGAGTRLSVL.

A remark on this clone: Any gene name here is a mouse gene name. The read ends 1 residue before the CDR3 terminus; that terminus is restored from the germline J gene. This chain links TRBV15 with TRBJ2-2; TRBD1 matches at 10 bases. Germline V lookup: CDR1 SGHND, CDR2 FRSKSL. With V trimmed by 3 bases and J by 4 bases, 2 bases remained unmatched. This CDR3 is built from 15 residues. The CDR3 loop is CASSLTGGVTGQLYF. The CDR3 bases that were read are TGTGCCAGCAGTTTGACAGGGGGCGTCACCGGGCAGCTCTAC.

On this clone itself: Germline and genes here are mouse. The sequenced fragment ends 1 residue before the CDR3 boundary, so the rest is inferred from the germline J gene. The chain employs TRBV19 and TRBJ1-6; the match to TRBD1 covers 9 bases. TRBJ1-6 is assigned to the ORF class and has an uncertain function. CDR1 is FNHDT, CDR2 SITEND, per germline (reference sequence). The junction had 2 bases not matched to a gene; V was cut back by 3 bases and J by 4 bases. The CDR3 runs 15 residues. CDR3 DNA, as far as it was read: TGTGCCAGCAGTACCGGACAGGGGTATAATTCGCCCCTCTAC. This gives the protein CASSTGQGYNSPLY. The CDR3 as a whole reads CASSTGQGYNSPLYF.

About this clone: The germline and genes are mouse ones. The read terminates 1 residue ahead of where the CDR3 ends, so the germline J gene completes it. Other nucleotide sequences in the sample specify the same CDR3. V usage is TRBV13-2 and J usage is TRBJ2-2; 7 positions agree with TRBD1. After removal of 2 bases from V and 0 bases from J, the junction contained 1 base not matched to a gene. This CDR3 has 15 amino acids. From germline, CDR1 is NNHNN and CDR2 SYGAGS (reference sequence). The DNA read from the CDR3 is TGTGCCAGCGGTGACGGGACAGCAAACACCGGGCAGCTCTAC. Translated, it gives CASGDGTANTGQLY. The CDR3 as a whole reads CASGDGTANTGQLYF.

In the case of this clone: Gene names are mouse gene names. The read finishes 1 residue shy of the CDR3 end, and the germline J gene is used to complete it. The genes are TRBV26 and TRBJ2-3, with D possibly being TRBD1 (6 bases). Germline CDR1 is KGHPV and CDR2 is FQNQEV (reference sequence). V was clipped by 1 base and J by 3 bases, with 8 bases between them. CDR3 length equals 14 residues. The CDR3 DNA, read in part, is TGTGCCAGCAGTCTGTATCAGGGGGCAGAAACGCTGTAT. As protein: CASSLYQGAETLY. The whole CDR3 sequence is CASSLYQGAETLYF. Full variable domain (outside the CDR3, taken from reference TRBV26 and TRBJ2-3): NSKVIQTPRYLVKGQGQKAKMRCIPEKGHPVVFWYQQNKNNEFKFLINFQNQEVLQQIDMTEKRFSAECPSNSPCSLEIQSSEAGDSALYLCASSLYQGAETLYFGSGTRLTVL.

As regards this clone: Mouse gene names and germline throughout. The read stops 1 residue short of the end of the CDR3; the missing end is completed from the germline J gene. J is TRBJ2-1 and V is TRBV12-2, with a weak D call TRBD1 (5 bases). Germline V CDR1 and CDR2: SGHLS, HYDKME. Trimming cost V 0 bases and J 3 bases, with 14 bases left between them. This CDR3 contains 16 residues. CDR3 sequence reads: CASSLGQGRGYAEQFF. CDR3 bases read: TGTGCCAGCTCTCTCGGCCAGGGAAGAGGCTATGCTGAGCAGTTC.

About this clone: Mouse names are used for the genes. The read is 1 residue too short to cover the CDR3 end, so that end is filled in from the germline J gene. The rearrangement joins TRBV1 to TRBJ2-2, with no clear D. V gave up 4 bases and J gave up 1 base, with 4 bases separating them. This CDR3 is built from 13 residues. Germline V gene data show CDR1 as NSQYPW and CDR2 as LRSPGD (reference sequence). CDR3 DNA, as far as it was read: TGCACCTGCAGTGGGGGAAACACCGGGCAGCTCTAC. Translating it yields CTCSGGNTGQLY. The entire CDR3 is CTCSGGNTGQLYF.

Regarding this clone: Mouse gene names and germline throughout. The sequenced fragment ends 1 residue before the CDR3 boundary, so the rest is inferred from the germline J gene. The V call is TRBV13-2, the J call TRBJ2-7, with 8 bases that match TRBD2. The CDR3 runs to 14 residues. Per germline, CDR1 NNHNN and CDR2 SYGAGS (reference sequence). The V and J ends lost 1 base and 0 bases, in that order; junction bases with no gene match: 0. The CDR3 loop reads CASGDLGGSYEQYF. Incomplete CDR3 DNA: TGTGCCAGCGGTGATCTGGGGGGCTCCTATGAACAGTAC.

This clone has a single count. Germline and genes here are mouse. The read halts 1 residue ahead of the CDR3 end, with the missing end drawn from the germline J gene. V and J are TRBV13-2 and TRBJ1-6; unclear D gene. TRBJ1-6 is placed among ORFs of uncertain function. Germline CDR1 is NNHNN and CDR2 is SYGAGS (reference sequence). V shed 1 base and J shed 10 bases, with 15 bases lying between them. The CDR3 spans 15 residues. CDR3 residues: CASGDREAMGSPLYF. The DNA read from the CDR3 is TGTGCCAGCGGTGATCGGGAGGCAATGGGATCGCCCCTCTAC.

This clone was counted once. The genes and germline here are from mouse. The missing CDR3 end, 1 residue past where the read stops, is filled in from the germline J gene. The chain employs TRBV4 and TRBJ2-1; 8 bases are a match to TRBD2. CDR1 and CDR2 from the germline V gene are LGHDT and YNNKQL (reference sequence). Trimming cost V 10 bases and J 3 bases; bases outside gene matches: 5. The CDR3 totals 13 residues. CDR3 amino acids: CAKRGGAYAEQFF. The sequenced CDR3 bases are TGTGCCAAACGGGGGGGCGCCTATGCTGAGCAGTTC.

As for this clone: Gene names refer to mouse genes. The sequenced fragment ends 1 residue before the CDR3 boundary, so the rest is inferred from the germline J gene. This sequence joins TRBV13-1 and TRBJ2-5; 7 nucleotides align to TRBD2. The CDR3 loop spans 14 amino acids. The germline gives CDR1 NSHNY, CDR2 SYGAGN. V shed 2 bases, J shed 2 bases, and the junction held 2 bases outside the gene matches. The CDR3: CASSEAGGQDTQYF. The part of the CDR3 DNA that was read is TGTGCCAGCAGTGAAGCTGGGGGCCAAGACACCCAGTAC.